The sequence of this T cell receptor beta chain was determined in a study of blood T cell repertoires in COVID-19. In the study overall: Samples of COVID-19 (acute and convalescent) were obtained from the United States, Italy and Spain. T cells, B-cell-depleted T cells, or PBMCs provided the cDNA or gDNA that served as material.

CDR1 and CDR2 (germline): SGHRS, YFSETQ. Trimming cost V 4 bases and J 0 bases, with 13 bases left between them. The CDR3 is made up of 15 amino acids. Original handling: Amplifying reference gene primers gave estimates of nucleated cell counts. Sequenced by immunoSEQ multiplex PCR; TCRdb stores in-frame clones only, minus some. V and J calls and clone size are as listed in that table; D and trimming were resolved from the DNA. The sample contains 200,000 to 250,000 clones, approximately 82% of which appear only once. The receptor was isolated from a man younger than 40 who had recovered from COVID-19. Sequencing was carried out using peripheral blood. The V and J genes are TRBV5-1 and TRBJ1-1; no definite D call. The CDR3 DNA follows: TGCGCCAGCAGCCCCCCTGACGGAGTGAACACTGAAGCTTTCTTT. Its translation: CASSPPDGVNTEAFF.